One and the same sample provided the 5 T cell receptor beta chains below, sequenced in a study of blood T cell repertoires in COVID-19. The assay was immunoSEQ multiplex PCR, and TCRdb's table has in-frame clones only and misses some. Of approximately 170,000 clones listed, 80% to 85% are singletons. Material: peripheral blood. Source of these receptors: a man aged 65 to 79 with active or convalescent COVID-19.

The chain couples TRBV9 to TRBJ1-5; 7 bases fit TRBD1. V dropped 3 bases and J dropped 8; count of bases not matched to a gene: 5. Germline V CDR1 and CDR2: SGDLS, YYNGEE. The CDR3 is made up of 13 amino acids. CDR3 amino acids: CASSGQGWEPQHF. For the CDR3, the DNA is TGTGCCAGCAGCGGACAGGGTTGGGAGCCCCAGCATTTT.

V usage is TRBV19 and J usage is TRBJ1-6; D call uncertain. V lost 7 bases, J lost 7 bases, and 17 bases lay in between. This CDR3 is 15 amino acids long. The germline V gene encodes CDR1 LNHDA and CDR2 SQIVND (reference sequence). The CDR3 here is CASTPGRQRNSPLHF. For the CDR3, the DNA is TGTGCCAGTACCCCTGGGAGGCAGAGGAATTCACCCCTCCACTTT.

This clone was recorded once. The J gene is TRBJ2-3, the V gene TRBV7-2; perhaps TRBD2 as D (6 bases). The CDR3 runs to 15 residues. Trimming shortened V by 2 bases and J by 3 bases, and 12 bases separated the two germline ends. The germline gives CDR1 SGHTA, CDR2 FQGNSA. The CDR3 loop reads CASSLSAGRTDTQYF. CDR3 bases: TGTGCCAGCAGCTTAAGTGCGGGACGGACAGATACGCAGTATTTT.

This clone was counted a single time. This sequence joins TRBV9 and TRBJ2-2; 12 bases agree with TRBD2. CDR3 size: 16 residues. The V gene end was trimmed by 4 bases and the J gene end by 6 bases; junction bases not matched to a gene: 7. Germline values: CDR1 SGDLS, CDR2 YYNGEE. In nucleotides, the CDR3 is TGTGCCAGCAGCCCCAGGCCTAGCGGGGGGGCCGGGGAGCTGTTTTTT. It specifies CASSPRPSGGAGELFF.

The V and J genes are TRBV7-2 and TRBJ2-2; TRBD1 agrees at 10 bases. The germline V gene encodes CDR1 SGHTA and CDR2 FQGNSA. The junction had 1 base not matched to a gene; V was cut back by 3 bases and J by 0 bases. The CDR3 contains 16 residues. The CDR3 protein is CASSFGQGANTGELFF. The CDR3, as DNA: TGTGCCAGCAGCTTTGGACAGGGGGCGAACACCGGGGAGCTGTTTTTT.